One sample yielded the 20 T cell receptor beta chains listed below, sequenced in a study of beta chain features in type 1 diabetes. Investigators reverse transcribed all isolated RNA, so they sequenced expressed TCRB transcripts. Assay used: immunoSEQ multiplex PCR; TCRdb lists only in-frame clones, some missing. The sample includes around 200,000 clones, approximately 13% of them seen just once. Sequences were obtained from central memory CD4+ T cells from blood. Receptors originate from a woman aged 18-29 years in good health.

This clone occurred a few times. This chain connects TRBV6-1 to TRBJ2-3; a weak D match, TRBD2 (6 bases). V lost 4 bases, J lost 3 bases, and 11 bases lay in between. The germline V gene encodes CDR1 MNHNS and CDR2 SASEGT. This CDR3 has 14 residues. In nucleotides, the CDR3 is TGTGCCAGCAGTGTGCCTGGGGGGACAGATACGCAGTATTTT. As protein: CASSVPGGTDTQYF.

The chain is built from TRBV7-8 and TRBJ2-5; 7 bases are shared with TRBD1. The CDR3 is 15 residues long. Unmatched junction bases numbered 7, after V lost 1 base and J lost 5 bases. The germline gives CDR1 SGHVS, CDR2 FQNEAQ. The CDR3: CASSLETGNRETQYF. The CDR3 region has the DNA TGTGCCAGCAGCTTAGAGACAGGGAATAGGGAGACCCAGTACTTC.

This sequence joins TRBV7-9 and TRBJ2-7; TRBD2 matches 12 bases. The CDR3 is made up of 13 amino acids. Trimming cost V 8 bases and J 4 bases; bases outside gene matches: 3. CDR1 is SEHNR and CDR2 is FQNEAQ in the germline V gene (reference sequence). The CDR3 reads CASVTSGSYEQYF. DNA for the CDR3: TGTGCCAGCGTGACTAGCGGGAGTTACGAGCAGTACTTC.

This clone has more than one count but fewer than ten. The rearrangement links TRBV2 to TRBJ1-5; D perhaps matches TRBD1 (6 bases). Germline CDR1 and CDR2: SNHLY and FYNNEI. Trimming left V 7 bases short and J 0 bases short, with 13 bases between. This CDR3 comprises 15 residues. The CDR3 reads CASNPTGLSNQPQHF. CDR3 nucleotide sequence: TGTGCCAGCAACCCGACAGGACTTAGCAATCAGCCCCAGCATTTT.

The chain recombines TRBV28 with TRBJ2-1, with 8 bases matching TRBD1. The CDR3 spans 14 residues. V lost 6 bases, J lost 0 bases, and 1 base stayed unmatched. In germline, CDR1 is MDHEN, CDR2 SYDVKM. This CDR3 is CASSDRGSYNEQFF. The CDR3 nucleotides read TGTGCCAGCAGCGACAGGGGCTCCTACAATGAGCAGTTCTTC.

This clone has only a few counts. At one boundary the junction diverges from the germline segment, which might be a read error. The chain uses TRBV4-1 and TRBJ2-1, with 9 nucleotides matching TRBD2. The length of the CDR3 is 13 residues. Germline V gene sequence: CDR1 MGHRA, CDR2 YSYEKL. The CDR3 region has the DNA TGTGCCAGCAGCTTGATCCTAGCGGGAGAGCAGTTCTTC. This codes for CASSLILAGEQFF.

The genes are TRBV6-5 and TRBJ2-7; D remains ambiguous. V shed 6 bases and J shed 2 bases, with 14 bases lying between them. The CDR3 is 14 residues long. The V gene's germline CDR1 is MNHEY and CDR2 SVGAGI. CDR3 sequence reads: CASRPRLHTYEQYF. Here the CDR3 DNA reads TGTGCCAGCAGACCACGACTTCATACCTACGAGCAGTACTTC.

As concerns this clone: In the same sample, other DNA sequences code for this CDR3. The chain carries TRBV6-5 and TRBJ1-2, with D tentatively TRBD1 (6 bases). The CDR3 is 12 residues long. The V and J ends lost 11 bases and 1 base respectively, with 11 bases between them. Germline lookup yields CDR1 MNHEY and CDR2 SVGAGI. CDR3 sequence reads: CASRGGNYGYTF. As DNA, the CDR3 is TGTGCCTCTAGGGGGGGTAACTATGGCTACACCTTC.

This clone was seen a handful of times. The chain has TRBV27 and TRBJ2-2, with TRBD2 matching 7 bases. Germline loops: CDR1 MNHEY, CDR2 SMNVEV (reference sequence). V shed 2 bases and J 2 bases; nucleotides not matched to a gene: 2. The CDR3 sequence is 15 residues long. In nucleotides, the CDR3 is TGTGCCAGCAGTTTAGCGGGAGTTAACACCGGGGAGCTGTTTTTT. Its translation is CASSLAGVNTGELFF.

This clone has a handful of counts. CDR3: CASSQVVAPNTGELFF. CDR3 bases: TGCGCCAGCAGCCAAGTCGTAGCGCCGAACACCGGGGAGCTGTTTTTT. The chain carries TRBV4-3 and TRBJ2-2; TRBD2 might be the D (5 bases). The germline V and J ends were trimmed by 1 base and 0 bases, with 9 bases remaining between them. The CDR3 covers 16 residues. Per germline, CDR1 LGHNA and CDR2 YSLEER.

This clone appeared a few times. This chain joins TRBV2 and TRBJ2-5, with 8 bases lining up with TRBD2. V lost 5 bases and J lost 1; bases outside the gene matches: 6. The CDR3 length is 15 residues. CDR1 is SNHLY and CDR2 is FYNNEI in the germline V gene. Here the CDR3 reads CASSSALAGQETQYF. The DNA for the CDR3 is TGTGCCAGCAGTTCGGCCCTAGCGGGCCAAGAGACCCAGTACTTC.

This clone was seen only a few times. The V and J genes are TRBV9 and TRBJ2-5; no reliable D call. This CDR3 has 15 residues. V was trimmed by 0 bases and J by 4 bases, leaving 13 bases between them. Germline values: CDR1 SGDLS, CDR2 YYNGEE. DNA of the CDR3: TGTGCCAGCAGCGTAGCTAGTTTTGGTGGAGAGACCCAGTACTTC. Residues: CASSVASFGGETQYF.

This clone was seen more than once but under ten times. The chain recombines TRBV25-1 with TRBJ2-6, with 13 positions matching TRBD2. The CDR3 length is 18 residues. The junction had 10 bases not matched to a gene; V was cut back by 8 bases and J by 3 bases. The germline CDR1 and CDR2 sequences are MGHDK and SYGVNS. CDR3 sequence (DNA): TGTGCCAGCGGAAACCTGGGACTAGCGGGAAGTGGGGCCAACGTCCTGACTTTC. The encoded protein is CASGNLGLAGSGANVLTF.

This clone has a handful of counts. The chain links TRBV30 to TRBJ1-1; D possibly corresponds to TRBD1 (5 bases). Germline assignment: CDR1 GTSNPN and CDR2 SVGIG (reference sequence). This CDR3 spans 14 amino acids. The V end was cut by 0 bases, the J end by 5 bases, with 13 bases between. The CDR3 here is CAWSVLKGLTEAFF. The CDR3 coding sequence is TGTGCCTGGAGTGTACTGAAGGGGCTGACTGAAGCTTTCTTT. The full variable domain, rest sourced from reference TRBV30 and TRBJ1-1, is SQTIHQWPATLVQPVGSPLSLECTVEGTSNPNLYWYRQAAGRGLQLLFYSVGIGQISSEVPQNLSASRPQDRQFILSSKKLLLSDSGFYLCAWSVLKGLTEAFFGQGTRLTVV.

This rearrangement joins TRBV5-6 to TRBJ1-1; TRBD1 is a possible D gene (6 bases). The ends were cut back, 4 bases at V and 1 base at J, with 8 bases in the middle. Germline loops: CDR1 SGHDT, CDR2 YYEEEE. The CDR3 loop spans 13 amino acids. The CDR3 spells CASSRGQNTEAFF. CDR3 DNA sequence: TGTGCCAGCAGCCGGGGACAGAACACTGAAGCTTTCTTT.

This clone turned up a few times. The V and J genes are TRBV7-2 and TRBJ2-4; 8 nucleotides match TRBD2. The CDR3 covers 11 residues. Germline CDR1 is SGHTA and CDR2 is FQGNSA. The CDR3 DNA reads TGTGGTAGCGGGAACAAAAACATTCAGTACTTC. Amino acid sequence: CGSGNKNIQYF.

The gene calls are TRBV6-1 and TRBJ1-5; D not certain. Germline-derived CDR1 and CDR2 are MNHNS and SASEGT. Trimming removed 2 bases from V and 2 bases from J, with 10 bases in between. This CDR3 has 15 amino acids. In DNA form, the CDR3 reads TGTGCCAGCAGTGAATTCCCGTCGGGCAATCAGCCCCAGCATTTT. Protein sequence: CASSEFPSGNQPQHF.

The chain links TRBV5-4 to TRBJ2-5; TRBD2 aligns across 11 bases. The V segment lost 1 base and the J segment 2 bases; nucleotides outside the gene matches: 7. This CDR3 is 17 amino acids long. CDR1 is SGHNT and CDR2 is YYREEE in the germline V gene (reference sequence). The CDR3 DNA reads TGTGCCAGCAGCTTGCGACTAGCGGGAAGGGGGCAAGAGACCCAGTACTTC. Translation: CASSLRLAGRGQETQYF.

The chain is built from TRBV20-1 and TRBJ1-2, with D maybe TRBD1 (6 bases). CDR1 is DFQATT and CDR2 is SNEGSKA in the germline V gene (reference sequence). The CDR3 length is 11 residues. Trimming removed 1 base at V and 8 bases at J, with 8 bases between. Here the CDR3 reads CSARVGGGYTF. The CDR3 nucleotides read TGCAGTGCTAGAGTTGGGGGCGGCTACACCTTC.

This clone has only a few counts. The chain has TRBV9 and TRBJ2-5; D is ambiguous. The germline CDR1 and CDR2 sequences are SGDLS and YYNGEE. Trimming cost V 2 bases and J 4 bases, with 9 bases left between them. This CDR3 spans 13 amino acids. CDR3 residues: CASSVKTGETQYF. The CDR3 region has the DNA TGTGCCAGCAGCGTCAAAACCGGAGAGACCCAGTACTTC. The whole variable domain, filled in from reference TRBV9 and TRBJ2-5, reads DSGVTQTPKHLITATGQRVTLRCSPRSGDLSVYWYQQSLDQGLQFLIQYYNGEERAKGNILERFSAQQFPDLHSELNLSSLELGDSALYFCASSVKTGETQYFGPGTRLLVL.